A selection of T cell receptor beta chains follows, all from one sample in a study of cytomegalovirus exposure and HLA in healthy donors. Only in-frame clones appear in the TCRdb table, and some are missing; sequencing was by immunoSEQ multiplex PCR. The sample consists of about 160,000 clones, around 80% of them appearing once. The material sequenced was PBMCs. Receptors originate from a male donor in good health and CMV-seronegative. CDR3s leave out the opening cysteine and the closing phenylalanine or tryptophan. D genes are given only for firm matches. Where a row states a size, it is once, few, many or the class of an expanded clone; other rows omit it.

.	TRBJ2-2	once	TRBV9	ASSVGILTNTGELF
.	TRBJ1-2	.	TRBV7-9	ASSLPDNANYGYT
.	TRBJ1-2	.	TRBV4-1	ASSQAYSGGASSGGYT
.	TRBJ2-3	.	TRBV6-5	ASRTFLADTQY
.	TRBJ2-6	.	TRBV2	ASNEGTSGANVLT
TRBD1	TRBJ2-5	.	TRBV27	ASSPGTGWHQETQY
TRBD2	TRBJ2-1	.	TRBV7-9	ASSLTSGINEQF
.	TRBJ2-3	.	TRBV15	ATSREGYTDTQY
.	TRBJ1-5	.	TRBV7-2	ASSLAVAQPQH
.	TRBJ2-1	.	TRBV25-1	ASSGGQPFYNEQF
TRBD2	TRBJ2-4	.	TRBV20-1	SAGLAGRY
.	TRBJ2-7	.	TRBV7-2	ASIRQGGYEQY
TRBD1	TRBJ1-1	.	TRBV7-8	ASSQDRGSMF
.	TRBJ2-7	.	TRBV7-7	ASSLARKQSYEQY
TRBD2	TRBJ2-3	once	TRBV7-3	ASSLTEAGTNTDTQY
.	TRBJ1-3	.	TRBV29-1	SAASGSPGNTIY
.	TRBJ1-5	.	TRBV20-1	SARRDTSQH
.	TRBJ1-5	once	TRBV4-1	ASSQVQGSNQPQH
.	TRBJ2-3	.	TRBV10-2	ASSTGVDTQY
TRBD2	TRBJ2-1	.	TRBV29-1	SVGTSGGGKNEQF
TRBD2	TRBJ2-7	.	TRBV5-1	ASSPGLAGALSSYEQY
.	TRBJ1-2	.	TRBV7-2	ASSLTGGGYGYT
TRBD1	TRBJ1-1	.	TRBV4-1	ASKGGGTEAF
.	TRBJ2-7	.	TRBV5-1	ASSPTDSYEQY
.	TRBJ2-5	few	TRBV4-3	ASSLTHQETQY
.	TRBJ2-7	.	TRBV18	ASSQREELSSYEQY
.	TRBJ1-5	.	TRBV28	ASSPRATGPH
.	TRBJ1-2	.	TRBV28	ASSSVRGYT
TRBD2	TRBJ2-7	.	TRBV10-1	ASSPGTSGRPYEQY
.	TRBJ1-2	.	TRBV5-1	ASSFEGPGVKGYT
TRBD1	TRBJ2-7	.	TRBV6-1	ASTVDRGYEQY
.	.	few	TRBV28	ASRPGTFTYEQY
TRBD1	TRBJ1-2	once	TRBV25-1	ASSEYGTGGFHGYT
TRBD1	TRBJ2-2	once	TRBV7-3	ASSALGGLGTGELF
TRBD1	TRBJ1-1	.	TRBV30	AWSFFRDRVIEAF
.	TRBJ1-1	.	TRBV7-2	ASSLALGTRTEAF
.	TRBJ1-5	.	TRBV19	ASSPGVGQPQH
.	TRBJ2-1	.	TRBV5-1	ASSLTRSSYNEQF
TRBD1	TRBJ1-4	.	TRBV7-2	ASSLEGRQGEKLF
TRBD1	TRBJ2-7	.	TRBV6-5	ASSPGTDTYYEQY
.	TRBJ2-7	once	TRBV18	ASSPPVGGRGEQY
TRBD2	TRBJ2-1	.	TRBV11-3	ASSFSSGNEQF
.	TRBJ2-1	few	TRBV28	ASTGGISYNEQF
.	TRBJ1-1	.	TRBV27	ASSLSGQLNTLGEAF
.	TRBJ1-1	few	TRBV28	ASSLVGLFMNTEAF
.	TRBJ2-5	.	TRBV29-1	SVEDRLSQETQY
TRBD1	TRBJ1-4	.	TRBV18	ASSPRGQGTLPTNEKLF